A selection of T cell receptor beta chains follows, all from one sample in a study of a mutant IDH1 vaccine in newly diagnosed glioma. Libraries were prepared by immunoSEQ multiplex PCR; TCRdb keeps only in-frame clonotypes and omits some of them. The sample includes about 62,000 clones, 75% to 90% seen only once; the top ten take roughly 4%. Which antigens these TCRs recognize remains unknown. This material consisted of PBMCs, taken from a glioma patient whose treatment included an IDH1 peptide vaccine. The receptors originated from a man aged 25 to 40 with glioma. Each CDR3 is given with its conserved first and last residue. The order of the fields is D gene, V gene, CDR3 length, clone size, J gene, CDR3 DNA, CDR3 protein. D genes are given only for firm matches. Clone size appears in some rows only: once, few, many, or a class for an expanded clone.

-	TRBV5-1	14	-	TRBJ2-2	TGCGCCAGCAGCCCCGGAGGCGGGAACGGGGAGCTGTTTTTT	CASSPGGGNGELFF
-	TRBV30	13	-	TRBJ1-6	TGTGCCTGGAAACTCACCTATAATTCACCCCTCCACTTT	CAWKLTYNSPLHF
-	TRBV27	11	-	TRBJ2-7	TGTGCCATCCGGGGAGGGGGCGAGCAGTACTTC	CAIRGGGEQYF
TRBD2	TRBV18	17	-	TRBJ2-3	TGTGCCAGCTCACCCGAAGAACTAGCGGGGGGCACAGATACGCAGTATTTT	CASSPEELAGGTDTQYF
-	TRBV7-9	16	-	TRBJ1-4	TGTGCCAGCAGCCCGAGAGGTGCGAGGGCTAATGAAAAACTGTTTTTT	CASSPRGARANEKLFF
TRBD1	TRBV15	14	few	TRBJ1-1	TGTGCCACCAGCAGAGACCAGGGGGCCGCTGAAGCTTTCTTT	CATSRDQGAAEAFF
-	TRBV4-1	16	-	TRBJ2-7	TGCGCCAGCAGCCAGATTGCCGGGACGCTTTCCTACGAGCAGTACTTC	CASSQIAGTLSYEQYF
-	TRBV2	15	-	TRBJ1-1	TGTGCCAGCAGTGTTTCCTTAGGGGGGAACACTGAAGCTTTCTTT	CASSVSLGGNTEAFF
-	TRBV6-5	12	-	TRBJ2-2	TGTGCCAGCAGTCGACACACCGGGGAGCTGTTTTTT	CASSRHTGELFF
TRBD2	TRBV5-1	15	-	TRBJ2-7	TGCGCCAGCAGCCCTACCCCAAGCGGGGTTCGCGAGCAGTACTTC	CASSPTPSGVREQYF
-	TRBV6-5	15	-	TRBJ2-4	TGTGCCAGCAGTCCTAGTGGGAATACCAAAAACATTCAGTACTTC	CASSPSGNTKNIQYF
-	TRBV5-6	12	-	TRBJ1-1	TGTGCCAGCAGCAAATGGGACACTGAAGCTTTCTTT	CASSKWDTEAFF
TRBD1	TRBV2	14	-	TRBJ1-5	TGTGCCAGCAGTACACAGGGGTTAAATCAGCCCCAGCATTTT	CASSTQGLNQPQHF
TRBD2	TRBV5-1	16	-	TRBJ2-5	TGCGCCAGCAGCTTGACCCCCCCTAGCGGGGGTGAGACCCAGTACTTC	CASSLTPPSGGETQYF
-	TRBV13	15	-	TRBJ1-3	TGTGCCAGCAGCTTAAGAGGGTTCTCTGGAAACACCATATATTTT	CASSLRGFSGNTIYF
-	TRBV2	14	once	TRBJ1-6	TGTGCCAGCAGAAAAGATTATGACTGGTCACCCCTCCACTTT	CASRKDYDWSPLHF
-	TRBV2	12	-	TRBJ1-4	TGTGCCAGCAGGAAGGGTAATGAAAAACTGTTTTTT	CASRKGNEKLFF
TRBD1	TRBV18	14	-	TRBJ1-5	TGTGCCAGCTCACCCCTACAGGGGGGGCAGCCCCAGCATTTT	CASSPLQGGQPQHF
TRBD1	TRBV7-2	15	-	TRBJ2-3	TGTGCCAGCAGAAGTCGGGACAGGGACACAGATACGCAGTATTTT	CASRSRDRDTDTQYF
TRBD2	TRBV25-1	15	-	TRBJ2-3	TGTGCCAGCAGTGCTAGCGGGGGGGCGACAGATACGCAGTATTTT	CASSASGGATDTQYF
TRBD1	TRBV2	16	-	TRBJ1-2	TGTGCCAACAAGCCCGGGACAGGTCTCTTCTCCGATGGCTACACCTTC	CANKPGTGLFSDGYTF
TRBD1	TRBV13	13	-	TRBJ1-2	TGTGCCAGCAGTATAAAGGGGGCGGATGGCTACACCTTC	CASSIKGADGYTF
-	TRBV18	13	-	TRBJ2-5	TGTGCCAGCTCACTCGACCAGCAAGAGACCCAGTACTTC	CASSLDQQETQYF
TRBD1	TRBV5-6	15	-	TRBJ1-1	TGTGCCAGCAGCTTGGGGGACAGGCTGGGGACTGAAGCTTTCTTT	CASSLGDRLGTEAFF
TRBD1	TRBV5-5	13	-	TRBJ1-4	TGTGCCAGCAAAGGGACAGGGGACGAAAAACTGTTTTTT	CASKGTGDEKLFF
-	TRBV6-1	15	-	TRBJ2-7	TGTGCCAGCAGTGAAAAAAGCCGAGAGGCCTACGAGCAGTACTTC	CASSEKSREAYEQYF
-	TRBV9	15	-	TRBJ2-3	TGTGCCAGCAGCGTACCGGACCTGCAATCAGATACGCAGTATTTT	CASSVPDLQSDTQYF
TRBD1	TRBV7-9	16	-	TRBJ1-5	TGTGCCAGCAGCGTCGGGACAGGTAATAGCAATCAGCCCCAGCATTTT	CASSVGTGNSNQPQHF
-	TRBV25-1	16	-	TRBJ2-2	TGTGCCAGCCGAGGACAGCCGGAGGGTCACACCGGGGAGCTGTTTTTT	CASRGQPEGHTGELFF
-	TRBV11-3	15	once	TRBJ2-7	TGTGCCAGCAGCGGGGGTGGGACACCGAACTACGAGCAGTACTTC	CASSGGGTPNYEQYF
-	TRBV20-1	11	-	TRBJ1-2	TGCAGTGCCTCAGGGTTCTATGGCTACACCTTC	CSASGFYGYTF
-	TRBV28	17	-	TRBJ1-5	TGTGCCAGCAGTCCTAGCCCATGGCAGGGCCGCAATCAGCCCCAGCATTTT	CASSPSPWQGRNQPQHF
-	TRBV5-1	13	once	TRBJ2-3	TGCGCCAGCAGCCCGGTGAGTAAGGATACGCAGTATTTT	CASSPVSKDTQYF
-	TRBV15	14	-	TRBJ1-2	TGTGCCACCAGCAGAGATCAAGGAAGCTATGGCTACACCTTC	CATSRDQGSYGYTF
-	TRBV6-6	14	-	TRBJ1-2	TGTGCCAGCAGTTATCTCCAGGGAAAGGGTGGCTACACCTTC	CASSYLQGKGGYTF
-	TRBV5-1	17	-	TRBJ1-1	TGCGCCAGCAGCTTGGGAGTGAAGTGGGGACAGAACACTGAAGCTTTCTTT	CASSLGVKWGQNTEAFF
TRBD1	TRBV30	13	-	TRBJ1-1	TGTGCCTGCCCTCAACGGGACAGTAGCTGGGCTTTCTTT	CACPQRDSSWAFF
-	TRBV10-1	15	-	TRBJ1-4	TGCGCCAGCAGCCTTGGGTCGGGGAAAGGTGAAAAACTGTTTTTT	CASSLGSGKGEKLFF
-	TRBV4-1	15	few	TRBJ1-4	TGCGCCAGCAGCCAAGTAGGAACAGGGACCGAAAAACTGTTTTTT	CASSQVGTGTEKLFF
-	TRBV5-6	16	-	TRBJ1-6	TGTGCCAGCAGCCGCCGATTGCCAGGGGTGAATTCACCCCTCCACTTT	CASSRRLPGVNSPLHF
-	TRBV19	16	medium-sized	TRBJ1-2	TGTGCCAGTAGTATAGAGCCAGCCGTGACTGCGGGTGGCTACACCTTC	CASSIEPAVTAGGYTF
-	TRBV5-4	14	-	TRBJ2-7	TGTGCCAGCAGCTTTCAGGGCAGACCCTACGAGCAGTACTTC	CASSFQGRPYEQYF
-	TRBV28	15	-	TRBJ1-4	TGTGCCAGCAGTTTGGACAGCTCTTTGGATCCCGGACTGTTTTTT	CASSLDSSLDPGLFF
-	TRBV14	14	-	TRBJ1-2	TGTGCCAGCAGCCCCGCGGGGGCCCGTCTTGGCTACACCTTC	CASSPAGARLGYTF
TRBD1	TRBV10-1	13	-	TRBJ2-6	TGCGCCAGCAGTGAGTTGACAGGGGACGTCCTGACTTTC	CASSELTGDVLTF
-	TRBV10-1	15	few	TRBJ2-3	TGCGCCAGCAGTCCCAAGACAGCCGGCTCAGATACGCAGTATTTT	CASSPKTAGSDTQYF
-	TRBV9	11	few	TRBJ1-1	TGTGCCACAGGTATTGACACTGAAGCTTTCTTT	CATGIDTEAFF
-	TRBV7-9	15	-	TRBJ2-3	TGTGCCAGCAGCTTAAATTGGGAGGGGGCGGATACGCAGTATTTT	CASSLNWEGADTQYF
-	TRBV6-5	14	-	TRBJ2-1	TGTGCCAGCAGTTACTCTCCCGGGGTCAATGAGCAGTTCTTC	CASSYSPGVNEQFF
-	TRBV6-4	14	-	TRBJ1-1	TGTGCCAGCAGGGGGGAACATAAGAACACTGAAGCTTTCTTT	CASRGEHKNTEAFF
-	TRBV19	11	-	TRBJ2-1	TGTGCCAGTGGGCAATACAATGAGCAGTTCTTC	CASGQYNEQFF
TRBD1	TRBV5-1	16	-	TRBJ2-7	TGCGCCAGCAGCAAGGACAGGGGGCTGTTGAATAGCGAGCAGTACTTC	CASSKDRGLLNSEQYF
-	TRBV29-1	14	once	TRBJ1-1	TGCAGCGTTGGGAGACAGGAGAGAAACACTGAAGCTTTCTTT	CSVGRQERNTEAFF
-	TRBV6-1	12	few	TRBJ1-1	TGTGCCAGCAGCCCAGAGGGGGCTGAAGCTTTCTTT	CASSPEGAEAFF